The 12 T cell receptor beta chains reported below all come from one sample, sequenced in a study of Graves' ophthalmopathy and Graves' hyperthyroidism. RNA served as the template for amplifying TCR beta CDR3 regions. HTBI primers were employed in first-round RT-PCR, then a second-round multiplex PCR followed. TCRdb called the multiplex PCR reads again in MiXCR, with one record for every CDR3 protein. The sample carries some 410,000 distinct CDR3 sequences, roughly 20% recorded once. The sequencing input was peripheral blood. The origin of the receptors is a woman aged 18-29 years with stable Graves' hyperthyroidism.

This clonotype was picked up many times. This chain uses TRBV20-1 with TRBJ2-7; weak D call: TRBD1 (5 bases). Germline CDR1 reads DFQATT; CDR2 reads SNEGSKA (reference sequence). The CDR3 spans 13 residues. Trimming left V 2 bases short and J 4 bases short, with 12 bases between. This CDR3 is CSARQGRFYEQYF. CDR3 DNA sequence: TGCAGTGCTAGACAGGGCCGGTTTTACGAGCAGTACTTC.

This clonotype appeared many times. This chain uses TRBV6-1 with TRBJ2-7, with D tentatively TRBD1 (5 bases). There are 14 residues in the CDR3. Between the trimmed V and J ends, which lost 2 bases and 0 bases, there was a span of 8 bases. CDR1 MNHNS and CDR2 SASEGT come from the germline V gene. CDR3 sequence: CASSEQGSSYEQYF. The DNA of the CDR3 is TGTGCCAGCAGTGAACAGGGAAGCTCCTACGAGCAGTACTTC.

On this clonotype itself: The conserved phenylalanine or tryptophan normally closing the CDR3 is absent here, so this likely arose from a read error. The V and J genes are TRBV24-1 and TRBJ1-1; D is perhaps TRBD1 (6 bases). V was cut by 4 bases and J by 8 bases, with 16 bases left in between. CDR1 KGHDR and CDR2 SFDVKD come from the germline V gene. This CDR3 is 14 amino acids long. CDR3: CATSDDRDMTEAFL. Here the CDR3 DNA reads TGTGCCACCAGTGACGACCGGGACATGACCGAAGCTTTCTTG.

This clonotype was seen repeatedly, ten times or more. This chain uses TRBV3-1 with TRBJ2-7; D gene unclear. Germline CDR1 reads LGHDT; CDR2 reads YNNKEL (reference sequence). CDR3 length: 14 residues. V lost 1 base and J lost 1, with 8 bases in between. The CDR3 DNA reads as TGTGCCAGCAGCCAAGGGCAGTGGTCCTACGAGCAGTACTTC. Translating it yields CASSQGQWSYEQYF.

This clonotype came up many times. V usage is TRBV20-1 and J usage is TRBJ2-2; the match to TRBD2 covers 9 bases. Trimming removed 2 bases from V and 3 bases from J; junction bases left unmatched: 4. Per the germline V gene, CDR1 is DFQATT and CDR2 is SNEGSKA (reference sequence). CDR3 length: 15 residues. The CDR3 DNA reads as TGCAGTGCTAGACCGGGACTAGCCTACACCGGGGAGCTGTTTTTT. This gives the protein CSARPGLAYTGELFF.

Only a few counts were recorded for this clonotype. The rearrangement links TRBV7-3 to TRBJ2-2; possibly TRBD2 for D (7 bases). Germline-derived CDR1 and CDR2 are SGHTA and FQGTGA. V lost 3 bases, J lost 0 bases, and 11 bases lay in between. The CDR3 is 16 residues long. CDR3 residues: CASSFRGGSNTGELFF. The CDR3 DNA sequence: TGTGCCAGCAGCTTTAGGGGGGGTTCGAACACCGGGGAGCTGTTTTTT.

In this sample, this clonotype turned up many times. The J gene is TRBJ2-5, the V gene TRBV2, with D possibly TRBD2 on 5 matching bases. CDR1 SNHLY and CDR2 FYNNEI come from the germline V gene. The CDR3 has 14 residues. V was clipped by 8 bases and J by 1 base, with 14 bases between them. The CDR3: CASARATTQETQYF. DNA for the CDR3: TGTGCCAGCGCGAGGGCTACCACCCAAGAGACCCAGTACTTC.

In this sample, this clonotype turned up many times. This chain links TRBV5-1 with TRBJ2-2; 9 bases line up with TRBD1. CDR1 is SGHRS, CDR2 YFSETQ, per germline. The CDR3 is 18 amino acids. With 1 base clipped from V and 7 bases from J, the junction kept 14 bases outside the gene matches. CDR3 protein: CASSLTALSTGGVGELFF. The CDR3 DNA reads TGCGCCAGCAGCTTGACGGCCTTGTCCACAGGGGGCGTCGGGGAGCTGTTTTTT.

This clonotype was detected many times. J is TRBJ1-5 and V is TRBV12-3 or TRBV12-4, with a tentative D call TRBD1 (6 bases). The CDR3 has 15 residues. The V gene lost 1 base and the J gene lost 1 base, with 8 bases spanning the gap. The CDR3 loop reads CASSLEGGSNQPQHF. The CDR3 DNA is TGTGCCAGCAGTTTAGAAGGGGGAAGCAATCAGCCCCAGCATTTT.

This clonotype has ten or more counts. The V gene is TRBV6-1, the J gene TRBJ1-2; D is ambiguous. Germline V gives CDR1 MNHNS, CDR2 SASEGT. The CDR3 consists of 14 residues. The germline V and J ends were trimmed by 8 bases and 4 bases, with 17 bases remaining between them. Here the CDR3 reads CASADIRAFYGYTF. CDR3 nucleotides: TGTGCCAGCGCTGACATTAGGGCCTTCTATGGCTACACCTTC.

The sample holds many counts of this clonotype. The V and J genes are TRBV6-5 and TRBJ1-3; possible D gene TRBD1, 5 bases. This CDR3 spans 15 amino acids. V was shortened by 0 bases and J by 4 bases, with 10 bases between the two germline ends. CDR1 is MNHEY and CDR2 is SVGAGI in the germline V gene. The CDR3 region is CASSYSPGYGNTIYF. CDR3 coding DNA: TGTGCCAGCAGTTACTCCCCAGGGTACGGAAACACCATATATTTT.

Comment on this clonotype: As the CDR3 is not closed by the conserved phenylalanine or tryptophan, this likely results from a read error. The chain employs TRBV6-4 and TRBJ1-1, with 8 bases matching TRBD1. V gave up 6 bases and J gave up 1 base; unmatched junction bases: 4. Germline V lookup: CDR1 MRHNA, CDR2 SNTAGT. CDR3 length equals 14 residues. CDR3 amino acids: CASRPGGSNTEAFL. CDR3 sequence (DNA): TGTGCCAGCAGGCCAGGGGGCTCGAACACTGAAGCTTTCTTA.